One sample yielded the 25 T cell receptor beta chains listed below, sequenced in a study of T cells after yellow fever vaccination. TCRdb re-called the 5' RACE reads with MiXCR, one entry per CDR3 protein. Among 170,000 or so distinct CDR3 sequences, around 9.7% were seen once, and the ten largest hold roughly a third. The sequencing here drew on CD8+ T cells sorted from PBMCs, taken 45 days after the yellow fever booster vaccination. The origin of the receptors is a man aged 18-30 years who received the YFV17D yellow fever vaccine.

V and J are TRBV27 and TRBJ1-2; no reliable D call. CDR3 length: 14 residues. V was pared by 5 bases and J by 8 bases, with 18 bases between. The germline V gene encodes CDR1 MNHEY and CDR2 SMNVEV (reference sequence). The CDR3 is CASSPLGGPGGYTF. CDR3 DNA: TGTGCCAGCAGTCCCCTTGGTGGGCCAGGCGGCTACACCTTC.

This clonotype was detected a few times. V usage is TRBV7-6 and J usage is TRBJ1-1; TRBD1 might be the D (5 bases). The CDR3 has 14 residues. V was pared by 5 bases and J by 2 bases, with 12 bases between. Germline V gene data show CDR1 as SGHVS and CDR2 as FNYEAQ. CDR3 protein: CASSQGVRNTEAFF. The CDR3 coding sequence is TGTGCCAGCAGCCAGGGAGTGAGAAACACTGAAGCTTTCTTT.

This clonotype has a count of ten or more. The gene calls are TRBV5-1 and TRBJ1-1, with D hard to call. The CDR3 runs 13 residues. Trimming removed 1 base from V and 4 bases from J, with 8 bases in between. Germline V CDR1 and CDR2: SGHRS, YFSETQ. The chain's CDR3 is CASSLLLGTEAFF. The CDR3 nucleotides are TGCGCCAGCAGCTTGCTCCTGGGCACTGAAGCTTTCTTT.

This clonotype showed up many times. The CDR3 sequence: CASSSSRLAGNEQFF. For the CDR3, the DNA is TGTGCCAGCAGTTCCTCTCGACTAGCGGGCAATGAGCAGTTCTTC. The chain uses TRBV25-1 and TRBJ2-1; 10 nucleotides align to TRBD2. The CDR3 runs 15 residues. Germline assignment: CDR1 MGHDK and CDR2 SYGVNS. V was pared by 5 bases and J by 6 bases, with 7 bases of the junction left unmatched.

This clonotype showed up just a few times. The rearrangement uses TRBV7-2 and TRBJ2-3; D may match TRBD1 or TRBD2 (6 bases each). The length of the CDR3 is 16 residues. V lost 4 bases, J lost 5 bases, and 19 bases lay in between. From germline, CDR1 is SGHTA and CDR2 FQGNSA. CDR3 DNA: TGTGCCAGCAGCTGGGGGGCCAGTACCGGTGGAGATACGCAGTATTTT. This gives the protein CASSWGASTGGDTQYF.

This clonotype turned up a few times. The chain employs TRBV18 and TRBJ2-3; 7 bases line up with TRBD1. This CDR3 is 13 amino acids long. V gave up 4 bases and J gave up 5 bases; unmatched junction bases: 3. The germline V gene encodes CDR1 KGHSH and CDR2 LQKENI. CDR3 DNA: TGTGCCAGCTCACTCCCAGGGGGAGATACGCAGTATTTT. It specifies CASSLPGGDTQYF.

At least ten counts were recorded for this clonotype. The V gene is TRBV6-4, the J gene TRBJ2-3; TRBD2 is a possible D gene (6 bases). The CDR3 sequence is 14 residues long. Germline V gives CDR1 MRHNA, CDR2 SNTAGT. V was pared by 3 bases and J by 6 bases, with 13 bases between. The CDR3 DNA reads TGTGCCAGCAGTGAGGCCCGGGGGATGGATACGCAGTATTTT. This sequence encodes CASSEARGMDTQYF.

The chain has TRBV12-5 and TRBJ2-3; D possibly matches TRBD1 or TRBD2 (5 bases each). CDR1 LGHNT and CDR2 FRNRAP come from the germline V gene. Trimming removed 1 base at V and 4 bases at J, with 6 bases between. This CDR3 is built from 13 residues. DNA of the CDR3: TGTGCTAGTGGTTTGGAGGGACCAGATACGCAGTATTTT. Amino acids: CASGLEGPDTQYF.

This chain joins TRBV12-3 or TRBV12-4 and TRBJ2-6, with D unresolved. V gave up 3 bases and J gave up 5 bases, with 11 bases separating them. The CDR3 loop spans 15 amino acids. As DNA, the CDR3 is TGTGCCAGCAGTTTCCGGGTAGTCTGGGCCAACGTCCTGACTTTC. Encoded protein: CASSFRVVWANVLTF.

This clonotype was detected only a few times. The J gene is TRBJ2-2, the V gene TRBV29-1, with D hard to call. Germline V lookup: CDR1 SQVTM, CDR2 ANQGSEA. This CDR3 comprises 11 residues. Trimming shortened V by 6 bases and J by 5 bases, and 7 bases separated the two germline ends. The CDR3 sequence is CSVHKTGELFF. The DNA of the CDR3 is TGCAGCGTGCACAAGACCGGGGAGCTGTTTTTT.

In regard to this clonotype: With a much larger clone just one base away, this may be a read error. The CDR3 nucleotides are TGCGCCAGCAGCAACCGCACGGGACTCAGCTCCTACAATGAGCAGTTCTTC. This codes for CASSNRTGLSSYNEQFF. This chain uses TRBV4-3 with TRBJ2-1, with D possibly matching TRBD2 (6 bases). The CDR3 length is 17 residues. Per germline, CDR1 LGHNA and CDR2 YSLEER. With 5 bases removed from V and 0 bases from J, the gap between germline ends came to 17 bases.

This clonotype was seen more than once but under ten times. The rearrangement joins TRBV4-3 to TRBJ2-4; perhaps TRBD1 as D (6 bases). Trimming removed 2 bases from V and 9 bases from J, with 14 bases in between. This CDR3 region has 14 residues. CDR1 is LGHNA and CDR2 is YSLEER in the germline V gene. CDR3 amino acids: CASSQNRVRSIQYF. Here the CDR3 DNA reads TGCGCCAGCAGCCAAAACAGGGTGAGGAGCATTCAGTACTTC.

CDR3 DNA sequence: TGTGCCAGCAGTTACTACCTGCGACCGACAGGGAGAGAGGAGACCCAGTACTTC. Translating it yields CASSYYLRPTGREETQYF. This chain uses TRBV6-2 or TRBV6-3 with TRBJ2-5; TRBD1 aligns across 7 bases. J gave up 5 bases and V 1 base, and 16 bases lay outside the gene matches. This CDR3 comprises 18 residues. The germline gives CDR1 MNHEY, CDR2 SVGEGT.

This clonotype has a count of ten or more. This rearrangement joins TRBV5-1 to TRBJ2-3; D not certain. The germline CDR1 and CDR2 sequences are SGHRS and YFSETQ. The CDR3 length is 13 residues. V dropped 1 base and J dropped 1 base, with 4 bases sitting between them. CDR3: CASSLLRTDTQYF. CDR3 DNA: TGCGCCAGCAGCTTGCTGCGCACAGATACGCAGTATTTT.

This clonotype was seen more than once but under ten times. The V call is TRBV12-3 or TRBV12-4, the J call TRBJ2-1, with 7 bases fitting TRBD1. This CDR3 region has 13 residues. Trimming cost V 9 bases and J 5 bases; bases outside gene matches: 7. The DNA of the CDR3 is TGTGCCAGTCTCCGGGACAGCCACAATGAGCAGTTCTTC. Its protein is CASLRDSHNEQFF.

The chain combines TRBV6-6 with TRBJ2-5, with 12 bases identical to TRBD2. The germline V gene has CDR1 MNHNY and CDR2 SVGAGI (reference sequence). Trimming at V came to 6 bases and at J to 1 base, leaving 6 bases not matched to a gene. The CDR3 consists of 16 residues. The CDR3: CASRPTSGGLQETQYF. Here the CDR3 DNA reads TGTGCCAGCAGGCCCACTAGCGGGGGGCTCCAAGAGACCCAGTACTTC.

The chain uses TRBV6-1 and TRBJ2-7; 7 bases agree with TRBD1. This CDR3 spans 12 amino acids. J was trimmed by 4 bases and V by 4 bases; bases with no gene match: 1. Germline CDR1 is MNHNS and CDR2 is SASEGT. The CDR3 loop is CASSGTGYEQYV. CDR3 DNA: TGTGCCAGCAGTGGGACAGGTTACGAGCAGTACGTC.

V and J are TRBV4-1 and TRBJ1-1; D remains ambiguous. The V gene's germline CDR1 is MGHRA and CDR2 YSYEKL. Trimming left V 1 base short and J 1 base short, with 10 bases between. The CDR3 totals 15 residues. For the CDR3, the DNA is TGCGCCAGCAGCCAAGTGGCCACACAGAACACTGAAGCTTTCTTT. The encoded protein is CASSQVATQNTEAFF.

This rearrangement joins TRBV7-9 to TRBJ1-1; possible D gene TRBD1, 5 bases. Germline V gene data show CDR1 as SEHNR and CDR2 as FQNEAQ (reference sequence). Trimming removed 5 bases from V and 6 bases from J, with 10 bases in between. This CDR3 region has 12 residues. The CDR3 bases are TGTGCCAGCAGCAAGGGGACCGCTGAAGCTTTCTTT. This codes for CASSKGTAEAFF.

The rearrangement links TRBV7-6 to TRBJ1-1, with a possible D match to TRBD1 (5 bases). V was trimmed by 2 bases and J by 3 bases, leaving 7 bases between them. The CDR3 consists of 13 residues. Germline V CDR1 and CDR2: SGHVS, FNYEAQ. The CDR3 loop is CASSLMGDTEAFF. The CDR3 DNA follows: TGTGCCAGCAGCTTAATGGGGGACACTGAAGCTTTCTTT.

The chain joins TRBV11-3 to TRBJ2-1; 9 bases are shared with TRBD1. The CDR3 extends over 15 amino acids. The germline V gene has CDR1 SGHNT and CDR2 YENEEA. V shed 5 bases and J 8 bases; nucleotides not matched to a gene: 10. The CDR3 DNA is TGTGCCAGCAGCAAACGGACAGGGGAGTTCGATGAGCAGTTCTTC. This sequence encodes CASSKRTGEFDEQFF.

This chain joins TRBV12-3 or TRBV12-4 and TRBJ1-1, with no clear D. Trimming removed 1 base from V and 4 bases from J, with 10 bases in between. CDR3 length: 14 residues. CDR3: CASSLGTASTEAFF. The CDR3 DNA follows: TGTGCCAGCAGTTTAGGCACCGCGAGCACTGAAGCTTTCTTT.

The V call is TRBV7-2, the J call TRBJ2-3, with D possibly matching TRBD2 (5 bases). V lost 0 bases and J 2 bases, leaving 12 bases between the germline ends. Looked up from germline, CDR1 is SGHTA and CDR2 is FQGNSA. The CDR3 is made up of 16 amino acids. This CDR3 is CASSLATAVPTDTQYF. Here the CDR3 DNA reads TGTGCCAGCAGCTTAGCAACAGCGGTACCCACAGATACGCAGTATTTT. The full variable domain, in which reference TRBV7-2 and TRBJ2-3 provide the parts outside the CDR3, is GAGVSQSPSNKVTEKGKDVELRCDPISGHTALYWYRQSLGQGLEFLIYFQGNSAPDKSGLPSDRFSAERTGGSVSTLTIQRTQQEDSAVYLCASSLATAVPTDTQYFGPGTRLTVL.

CDR3 nucleotides: TGTGCCAGCAGTCCTAGCGGGGGTGGCACCGGGGAGCTGTTTTTT. Translated, it gives CASSPSGGGTGELFF. V and J are TRBV12-3 or TRBV12-4 and TRBJ2-2; TRBD2 aligns across 10 bases. CDR3 length equals 15 residues. V dropped 5 bases and J dropped 4; count of bases not matched to a gene: 4.

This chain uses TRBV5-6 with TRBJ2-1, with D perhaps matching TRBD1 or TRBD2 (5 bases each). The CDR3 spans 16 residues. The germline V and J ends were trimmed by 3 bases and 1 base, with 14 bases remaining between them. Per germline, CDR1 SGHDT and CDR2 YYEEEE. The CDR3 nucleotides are TGTGCCAGCAGCTGGGGGACCCGCCGGTCCTACAATGAGCAGTTCTTC. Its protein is CASSWGTRRSYNEQFF.